What follows are 12 T cell receptor beta chains derived from one specimen sequenced in a study of blood T cell repertoires in COVID-19 (TCRdb year 2020). The method was the immunoSEQ multiplex PCR assay. Not all clones reach the TCRdb copy of this immuneACCESS table, which keeps in-frame sequences only. Checked studies attribute under half of the gap to unresolved V genes and leave the rest unexplained. The sample yields 90,000 to 95,000 clones; 85% to 90% were counted once. In total, the top ten clones hold about 5% of the sample. Sequenced sample: peripheral blood. The source is a woman aged 80 or over with active COVID-19.

The rearrangement joins TRBV11-3 to TRBJ2-1; 8 bases are shared with TRBD1. CDR1 and CDR2 from the germline V gene are SGHNT and YENEEA. The trim removed 5 bases at V and 7 bases at J, leaving 10 bases unmatched. The CDR3 runs 15 residues. The CDR3: CASSPGGGMRNEQFF. In DNA, the CDR3 is TGTGCCAGCAGCCCAGGGGGCGGGATGCGGAATGAGCAGTTCTTC.

V and J are TRBV5-1 and TRBJ2-7; 11 bases are a match to TRBD1. The V segment lost 0 bases and the J segment 5 bases; nucleotides outside the gene matches: 10. In germline, CDR1 is SGHRS, CDR2 YFSETQ. The CDR3 is 17 residues long. CDR3 loop: CASSLGPPGQGVDEQYF. In nucleotides, the CDR3 is TGCGCCAGCAGCTTGGGGCCCCCGGGACAGGGGGTTGACGAGCAGTACTTC.

The chain is built from TRBV7-2 and TRBJ2-2; D is unresolved. CDR3 length equals 14 residues. Germline values: CDR1 SGHTA, CDR2 FQGNSA. V lost 1 base to trimming and J lost 1 base, with 4 bases between them. In DNA, the CDR3 is TGTGCCAGCAGCTTAGACAGGAACACCGGGGAGCTGTTTTTT. Protein product: CASSLDRNTGELFF.

V is TRBV7-9 and J is TRBJ2-5; 8 positions agree with TRBD2. The CDR3 spans 14 residues. Germline V gene data show CDR1 as SEHNR and CDR2 as FQNEAQ (reference sequence). V lost 5 bases, J lost 7 bases, and 9 bases stayed unmatched. The CDR3 is CASSPSGSGGTQYF. For the CDR3, the DNA is TGTGCCAGCAGCCCGAGCGGGAGTGGTGGGACCCAGTACTTC.

The CDR3 DNA follows: TGTGCCAGCAGTCCCCTCGGGGGGACCGGGGAGCTGTTTTTT. Translating it yields CASSPLGGTGELFF. The rearrangement links TRBV27 to TRBJ2-2; TRBD2 matches 7 bases. After removal of 5 bases from V and 5 bases from J, the junction contained 5 bases not matched to a gene. The CDR3 is 14 amino acids. Germline assignment: CDR1 MNHEY and CDR2 SMNVEV (reference sequence).

V gene TRBV7-8 combines with J gene TRBJ2-2, with 8 bases that match TRBD2. Per germline, CDR1 SGHVS and CDR2 FQNEAQ. V trimming: 6 bases; J trimming: 5 bases; junction bases outside the gene matches: 8. CDR3 length equals 15 residues. The CDR3 DNA reads TGTGCCAGCAGTCGGGCGGGGGGCCGAACCGGGGAGCTGTTTTTT. The encoded protein is CASSRAGGRTGELFF.

The chain combines TRBV6-5 with TRBJ2-2; TRBD1 aligns across 11 bases. Per germline, CDR1 MNHEY and CDR2 SVGAGI. J gave up 7 bases and V 4 bases, and 2 bases lay outside the gene matches. The CDR3 is 14 amino acids. DNA of the CDR3: TGTGCCAGCAGTTGGGGACAGGGGGTCGGGGAGCTGTTTTTT. Amino acid sequence: CASSWGQGVGELFF.

The chain uses TRBV24-1 and TRBJ2-1, with no clear D. CDR3 length: 14 amino acids. V lost 4 bases and J lost 10, with 16 bases in between. Germline-derived CDR1 and CDR2 are KGHDR and SFDVKD. Here the CDR3 DNA reads TGTGCCACCAGTGAACACACAGTTTTCGAAGAGCAGTTCTTC. Translating it yields CATSEHTVFEEQFF.

This chain links TRBV11-3 with TRBJ2-5; TRBD1 aligns across 10 bases. From germline, CDR1 is SGHNT and CDR2 YENEEA. The CDR3 is made up of 15 amino acids. V gave up 5 bases and J gave up 5 bases; unmatched junction bases: 8. This CDR3 is CASSPHSTGGETQYF. CDR3 nucleotides: TGTGCCAGCAGCCCTCACTCGACAGGGGGCGAGACCCAGTACTTC.

V and J are TRBV7-9 and TRBJ2-3; tentatively, D is TRBD2 (5 bases). Trimming removed 6 bases at V and 3 bases at J, with 16 bases between. The germline CDR1 and CDR2 sequences are SEHNR and FQNEAQ (reference sequence). The CDR3 spans 15 residues. CDR3 in amino acids: CASSPGNGLTDTQYF. The CDR3 nucleotides are TGTGCCAGCAGTCCCGGGAATGGGCTTACAGATACGCAGTATTTT. Combining the CDR3 with reference TRBV7-9 and TRBJ2-3 gives the whole variable domain DTGVSQNPRHKITKRGQNVTFRCDPISEHNRLYWYRQTLGQGPEFLTYFQNEAQLEKSRLLSDRFSAERPKGSFSTLEIQRTEQGDSAMYLCASSPGNGLTDTQYFGPGTRLTVL.

The V and J genes are TRBV28 and TRBJ1-1; TRBD1 matches at 7 bases. The CDR3 contains 12 residues. Germline lookup yields CDR1 MDHEN and CDR2 SYDVKM. Trimming took 2 bases from V and 11 from J; bases not matched to a gene: 5. The CDR3 bases are TGTGCCAGCAGTTTAGTAACAGGGGCGGCTTTCTTT. This sequence encodes CASSLVTGAAFF.

The V gene is TRBV12-3 or TRBV12-4, the J gene TRBJ2-7; no definite D call. Trimming removed 3 bases from V and 4 bases from J, with 4 bases in between. The CDR3 covers 11 residues. CDR3 region: CASSFGYEQYF. The CDR3 region has the DNA TGTGCCAGCAGTTTCGGGTACGAGCAGTACTTC.